This record covers a single T cell receptor (beta chain). Its cognate antigen has yet to be identified. Per-base quality was not reported, and no clone a single base away is much larger than it. The CDR3 starts with the cysteine, ends with the phenylalanine, and has 12 residues. The DNA shown is the 36-base CDR3, in frame from base 1. Between the V and J ends, shortened by 3 bases and 5 bases respectively, the junction contains 8 bases. The time point label of this sample denotes: baseline before first vaccination. Samples from vaccinated people were obtained from the UK trials COV001 and COV002, which included a single-blind randomized controlled phase 2/3 trial of AZD1222 (ChAdOx1 nCoV-19) in healthy adults. For TCRbeta chain sequencing, PBMC samples were collected from trial participants at day 0 and at day 28 after the second dose. The record originates from a study of T cell responses to AZD1222 COVID-19 vaccine (dated by TCRdb to about 2021). Notes on the research overall: AZD1222 recipients with second doses at about 4 weeks or about 12 weeks were pooled, because spike-specific TCR depth and breadth did not differ between schedules. A total of roughly 240 trial participants underwent TCR sequencing, of whom about 210 received two doses of AZD1222 and around 25 received two doses of the MenACWY control vaccine. Trial participants were enrolled by age into 18-55, 56-69 and 70-plus year subgroups, with about 150, 28 and 57 TCR-sequenced participants respectively. Here is what the overall study found, with its caveats: Nearly half of unique spike-specific TCRs reportedly recognized epitopes outside regions mutated in the B.1.351 and B.1.1.7 variants. No day 14 peak-response samples were available, so repertoires were characterized only after the peak T cell response. After two AZD1222 doses, spike-specific TCR breadth and depth were significantly higher than at day 0 and than in MenACWY recipients. Participants were mostly white British, with more females than males. The authors suggested clonal diversity may have been underestimated. CD4 TCRs associated with the vaccine covered the entire spike protein, and the dominant responses were in regions 160-218 and 743-854. In the small 56-69-year group, the increase in depth fell short of significance, most likely because of low power. Conclusions about previously exposed vaccinees are limited, since just six or seven AZD1222 recipients were seropositive for SARS-CoV-2 at baseline.

The CDR3 regions of human TCRbeta chains were subjected to immunosequencing. On the study's bioinformatics: TCRs in the repertoires were compared against a reference library of SARS-CoV-2-specific TCRs that had been generated with the MIRA antigen-specificity platform. Breadth meant the fraction of unique TCRs that were SARS-CoV-2-associated, whereas depth meant the fraction of total T cells that were SARS-CoV-2-associated. Using the MIRA data, each spike-specific TCR was assigned both to the spike region to which the TCR was reactive and to a CD4 or CD8 class. Log10-transformed breadth and depth values were compared by one-way ANOVA with Sidak's multiple comparisons tests. TCRdb limited this immuneACCESS table to in-frame rearrangements with V and J called. A share of clones is missing; checked studies link under half to unresolved V genes, and the rest is unexplained. That table furnishes V, J and clone size, whereas the DNA furnished D and trimming. Present in this sample are about 91,000 clones, around nine tenths of which were seen just once. Of the sample, approximately 21% falls within the top ten clones.

The V and J segments used are TRBV12-3 or TRBV12-4 and TRBJ2-7; TRBD2 is a weak D gene call, 6 bases matching. The source was peripheral blood, collected on day 0 of AZD1222 vaccination. The receptor's source is an adult in good health. CDR3 sequence: CASSFWGDEQYF. In nucleotides, the sequence is TGTGCCAGCAGTTTCTGGGGGGACGAGCAGTACTTC.